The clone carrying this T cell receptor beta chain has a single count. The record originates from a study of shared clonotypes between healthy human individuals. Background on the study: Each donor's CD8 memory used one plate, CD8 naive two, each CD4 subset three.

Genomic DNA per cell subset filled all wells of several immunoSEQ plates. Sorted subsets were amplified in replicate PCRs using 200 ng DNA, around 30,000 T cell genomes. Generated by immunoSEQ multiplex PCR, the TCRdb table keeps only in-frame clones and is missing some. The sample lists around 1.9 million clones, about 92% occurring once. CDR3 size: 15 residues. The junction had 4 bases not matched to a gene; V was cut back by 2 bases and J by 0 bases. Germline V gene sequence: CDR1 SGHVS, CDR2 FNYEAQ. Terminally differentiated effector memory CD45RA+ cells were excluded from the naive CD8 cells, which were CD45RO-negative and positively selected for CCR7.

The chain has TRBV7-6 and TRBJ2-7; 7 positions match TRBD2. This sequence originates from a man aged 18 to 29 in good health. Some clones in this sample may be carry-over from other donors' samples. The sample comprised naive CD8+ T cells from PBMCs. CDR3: CASSLLAVSSYEQYF. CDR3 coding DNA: TGTGCCAGCAGCTTACTAGCGGTCAGCTCCTACGAGCAGTACTTC.